The 31 T cell receptor beta chains below were found in one sample sequenced in a study of cytomegalovirus exposure and HLA in healthy donors. PCR used 60 Vbeta primers and 13 Jbeta primers. Data came from immunoSEQ multiplex PCR; TCRdb stores just in-frame clones and leaves some out. The data contain about 160,000 clones, around 86% of them singletons. Sequenced: PBMCs. Receptors originate from a human donor in good health.

This rearrangement joins TRBV6-5 to TRBJ2-5; TRBD2 is a possible D gene (5 bases). V lost 8 bases and J 11 bases, leaving 18 bases between the germline ends. The germline V gene encodes CDR1 MNHEY and CDR2 SVGAGI. This CDR3 comprises 12 residues. CDR3 nucleotide sequence: TGTGCCAGCTCCGTTAGCCGTGGGGAGCAGTACTTC. It encodes CASSVSRGEQYF.

As concerns this clone: One end of the junction is discordant with germline, which a read error may explain. The chain is built from TRBV4-3 and TRBJ1-2, with D possibly matching TRBD1 (5 bases). Germline CDR1 reads LGHNA; CDR2 reads YSLEER. The CDR3 contains 15 residues. The CDR3 protein is CASSQDSGGTSGYPF. The CDR3 nucleotides are TGCGCCAGCAGCCAAGATTCCGGGGGAACAAGTGGCTACCCCTTC.

The chain is built from TRBV7-2 and TRBJ2-1; D unresolved. CDR1 and CDR2 from the germline V gene are SGHTA and FQGNSA. The CDR3 is 16 amino acids. V gave up 0 bases and J gave up 8 bases, with 17 bases separating them. In nucleotides, the CDR3 is TGTGCCAGCAGCTTAGCTGCCAGTCTGGTAAGCGATGAGCAGTTCTTC. Protein sequence: CASSLAASLVSDEQFF.

This clone came up a few times. The rearrangement links TRBV4-2 to TRBJ2-4; no definite D call. The CDR3 consists of 12 residues. Germline values: CDR1 LGHNA, CDR2 YNFKEQ. V lost 0 bases, J lost 7 bases, and 4 bases lay in between. CDR3 bases: TGTGCCAGCAGCCAAGACTTTAACATTCAGTACTTC. Translating it yields CASSQDFNIQYF.

This clone came up a few times. The V call is TRBV19, the J call TRBJ2-1, with a possible D match to TRBD1 (6 bases). The V gene's germline CDR1 is LNHDA and CDR2 SQIVND (reference sequence). This CDR3 spans 14 amino acids. V gave up 5 bases and J gave up 9 bases, with 17 bases separating them. The CDR3 loop reads CASSVAGVYREQFF. For the CDR3, the DNA is TGTGCCAGTAGTGTGGCAGGGGTCTACCGTGAGCAGTTCTTC.

The genes are TRBV9 and TRBJ2-7, with 9 bases identical to TRBD1. The CDR3 covers 13 residues. Germline V gene lookup returns CDR1 SGDLS and CDR2 YYNGEE. V lost 0 bases to trimming and J lost 9 bases; unmatched junction nucleotides: 4. Written as DNA, the CDR3 is TGTGCCAGCAGCGTAGAGGACAGGGGCCCGCAGTACTTC. Translated: CASSVEDRGPQYF.

The V call is TRBV19, the J call TRBJ2-7; no firm D call. V lost 2 bases and J 0 bases, leaving 8 bases between the germline ends. The CDR3 has 14 amino acids. The germline gives CDR1 LNHDA, CDR2 SQIVND (reference sequence). The DNA of the CDR3 is TGTGCCAGTAGTATACAAGCTCACTCCTACGAGCAGTACTTC. It translates to CASSIQAHSYEQYF.

This clone was seen a few times. V usage is TRBV7-9 and J usage is TRBJ1-4; D ambiguous. This CDR3 has 15 amino acids. Deletions cut 1 base from V and 7 bases from J, with 13 bases between. CDR1 and CDR2 (germline): SEHNR, FQNEAQ (reference sequence). The CDR3 spells CASSLGRNLGEKLFF. CDR3 in DNA: TGTGCCAGCAGCTTAGGGAGGAATTTAGGTGAAAAACTGTTTTTT. Filled out from reference TRBV7-9 and TRBJ1-4, the complete variable domain reads DTGVSQNPRHKITKRGQNVTFRCDPISEHNRLYWYRQTLGQGPEFLTYFQNEAQLEKSRLLSDRFSAERPKGSFSTLEIQRTEQGDSAMYLCASSLGRNLGEKLFFGSGTQLSVL.

The V gene is TRBV5-4, the J gene TRBJ1-1, with D possibly TRBD1 on 5 matching bases. The CDR3 loop spans 15 amino acids. The germline V gene has CDR1 SGHNT and CDR2 YYREEE (reference sequence). Between the trimmed V and J ends, which lost 4 bases and 7 bases, there was a span of 20 bases. The CDR3 DNA reads TGTGCCAGCAGCGCAGAAACCGACAGCCCTGATGAAGCTTTCTTT. Amino acid sequence: CASSAETDSPDEAFF. Filled out from reference TRBV5-4 and TRBJ1-1, the complete variable domain reads ETGVTQSPTHLIKTRGQQVTLRCSSQSGHNTVSWYQQALGQGPQFIFQYYREEENGRGNFPPRFSGLQFPNYSSELNVNALELDDSALYLCASSAETDSPDEAFFGQGTRLTVV.

This sequence joins TRBV7-9 and TRBJ2-5; 9 nucleotides line up with TRBD2. After removal of 5 bases from V and 2 bases from J, the junction contained 12 bases not matched to a gene. The CDR3 sequence is 17 residues long. Germline loops: CDR1 SEHNR, CDR2 FQNEAQ (reference sequence). The CDR3, as DNA: TGTGCCAGCAGCCGGAATGCGCGGGGGGGGGTACAAGAGACCCAGTACTTC. Translating gives CASSRNARGGVQETQYF.

DNA for the CDR3: TGTGCCAGCAGCGCCGGGATCACGGGAACTGAAGCTTTCTTT. This sequence encodes CASSAGITGTEAFF. The chain combines TRBV7-9 with TRBJ1-1, with no clear D. Deletions cut 5 bases from V and 5 bases from J, with 15 bases between. The CDR3 has 14 amino acids. CDR1 is SEHNR and CDR2 is FQNEAQ in the germline V gene (reference sequence). Combining the CDR3 with reference TRBV7-9 and TRBJ1-1 gives the whole variable domain DTGVSQNPRHKITKRGQNVTFRCDPISEHNRLYWYRQTLGQGPEFLTYFQNEAQLEKSRLLSDRFSAERPKGSFSTLEIQRTEQGDSAMYLCASSAGITGTEAFFGQGTRLTVV.

The DNA of the CDR3 is TGTGCCAGCAGCCTTGGACTAGCAGATCAAGAGACCCAGTACTTC. It yields the protein CASSLGLADQETQYF. J is TRBJ2-5 and V is TRBV7-9; 8 bases map to TRBD2. This CDR3 spans 15 amino acids. V shed 5 bases and J 2 bases; nucleotides not matched to a gene: 7. Germline-derived CDR1 and CDR2 are SEHNR and FQNEAQ (reference sequence).

The chain has TRBV7-8 and TRBJ1-1; 9 bases are a match to TRBD1. Germline CDR1 SGHVS, CDR2 FQNEAQ. This CDR3 region has 14 residues. With 5 bases clipped from V and 6 bases from J, the junction kept 7 bases outside the gene matches. Here the CDR3 DNA reads TGTGCCAGCAGCGTGGGACAGGGAGGATCTGAAGCTTTCTTT. It is translated as CASSVGQGGSEAFF. Variable domain in full (rest from reference TRBV7-8 and TRBJ1-1): GAGVSQSPRYKVAKRGQDVALRCDPISGHVSLFWYQQALGQGPEFLTYFQNEAQLDKSGLPSDRFFAERPEGSVSTLKIQRTQQEDSAVYLCASSVGQGGSEAFFGQGTRLTVV.

This clone showed up just a few times. This chain joins TRBV2 and TRBJ1-6; D call uncertain. Trimming left V 3 bases short and J 9 bases short, with 6 bases between. This CDR3 is 12 amino acids long. CDR1 and CDR2 (germline): SNHLY, FYNNEI. The CDR3 loop is CASSDGVSPLHF. The CDR3 DNA reads as TGTGCCAGCAGTGATGGAGTTTCACCCCTCCACTTT.

V is TRBV9 and J is TRBJ2-3; 7 bases are shared with TRBD2. The CDR3 contains 16 residues. The V and J ends lost 3 bases and 0 bases, in that order; junction bases with no gene match: 7. Per the germline V gene, CDR1 is SGDLS and CDR2 is YYNGEE. CDR3 sequence (DNA): TGTGCCAGCAGCGCTTACATAGCGGGTAGCACAGATACGCAGTATTTT. It codes for CASSAYIAGSTDTQYF.

This sequence joins TRBV4-1 and TRBJ2-5; D is possibly TRBD1 (6 bases). The DNA end lines up better with TRBJ2-7; the J call may be wrong. Germline V gene data show CDR1 as MGHRA and CDR2 as YSYEKL. The CDR3 is 16 amino acids. CDR3 DNA sequence: TGCGCCAGCAGCCAAGTCAGTCCAGGGGCCTCCTACGAGCAGTACTTC. Its translation is CASSQVSPGASYEQYF.

V is TRBV7-6 and J is TRBJ1-5, with TRBD1 matching 10 bases. The ends lost 1 base at V and 6 bases at J; junction bases unmatched: 0. Looked up from germline, CDR1 is SGHVS and CDR2 is FNYEAQ. This CDR3 has 14 amino acids. DNA for the CDR3: TGTGCCAGCAGCTTAGGACAGGGGGCTCAGCCCCAGCATTTT. Translated, it gives CASSLGQGAQPQHF.

J is TRBJ1-2 and V is TRBV29-1; possibly TRBD1 for D (5 bases). CDR3 size: 13 residues. Germline loops: CDR1 SQVTM, CDR2 ANQGSEA. Trimming removed 6 bases from V and 0 bases from J, with 11 bases in between. The DNA of the CDR3 is TGCAGCGTCAAGACAGATTCTAACTATGGCTACACCTTC. It translates to CSVKTDSNYGYTF.

The genes are TRBV13 and TRBJ1-1; 7 bases align to TRBD1. There are 17 residues in the CDR3. The V gene end was trimmed by 4 bases and the J gene end by 3 bases; junction bases not matched to a gene: 14. Germline assignment: CDR1 PRHDT and CDR2 FYEKMQ (reference sequence). The CDR3 sequence is CASSYLTGVRGDTEAFF. DNA for the CDR3: TGTGCCAGCAGCTACTTAACAGGGGTACGCGGTGACACTGAAGCTTTCTTT.

V usage is TRBV6-5 and J usage is TRBJ2-5; D ambiguous. Judging by the DNA end, TRBJ2-7 fits better; the J call may be wrong. Germline V lookup: CDR1 MNHEY, CDR2 SVGAGI. CDR3 length equals 15 residues. The CDR3 here is CASSSTGLPHPEQYF. The CDR3 bases are TGTGCCAGCAGTTCTACCGGTCTCCCTCATCCCGAGCAGTACTTC.

This clone has just a few counts. The chain uses TRBV4-1 and TRBJ1-5; 12 nucleotides line up with TRBD1. This CDR3 is 15 amino acids long. V lost 4 bases to trimming and J lost 5 bases; unmatched junction nucleotides: 3. Per germline, CDR1 MGHRA and CDR2 YSYEKL. Here the CDR3 DNA reads TGCGCCAGCAGCCCCGGGACAGGGGGCCATCAGCCCCAGCATTTT. Encoded protein: CASSPGTGGHQPQHF.

This chain connects TRBV11-3 to TRBJ1-1, with D maybe TRBD1 (5 bases). The CDR3 spans 14 residues. V was cut by 3 bases and J by 1 base, with 9 bases left in between. Looked up from germline, CDR1 is SGHNT and CDR2 is YENEEA. As DNA, the CDR3 is TGTGCCAGCAGCTTCAGGGAAACGAACACTGAAGCTTTCTTT. It yields the protein CASSFRETNTEAFF.

The rearrangement joins TRBV9 to TRBJ1-2; D not resolved. V was trimmed by 0 bases and J by 1 base, leaving 10 bases between them. This CDR3 comprises 15 residues. The germline V gene encodes CDR1 SGDLS and CDR2 YYNGEE. The CDR3, as DNA: TGTGCCAGCAGCGTAGGAGACTATCTTAACTATGGCTACACCTTC. It encodes CASSVGDYLNYGYTF.

V and J are TRBV11-1 and TRBJ2-7; 7 nucleotides match TRBD2. J was trimmed by 6 bases and V by 7 bases; bases with no gene match: 12. Per germline, CDR1 SGHAT and CDR2 FQDESV (reference sequence). This CDR3 spans 14 amino acids. CDR3 DNA sequence: TGTGCCAGCACCGGGGGACTATGGGGTCCCGAGCAGTACTTC. Translated: CASTGGLWGPEQYF.

The chain employs TRBV10-3 and TRBJ1-6; 9 bases align to TRBD1. The CDR3 loop spans 14 amino acids. J gave up 7 bases and V 6 bases, and 4 bases lay outside the gene matches. Per the germline V gene, CDR1 is ENHRY and CDR2 is SYGVKD. The CDR3 DNA reads TGTGCCATCAGGGAGACAGGGGGGAATTCACCCCTCCACTTT. Its protein is CAIRETGGNSPLHF.

In regard to this clone: One end of the junction fails to match germline, which may point to a read error. The V call is TRBV25-1, the J call TRBJ2-7, with TRBD2 as a possible D gene (6 bases). The CDR3 runs 14 residues. The germline V gene has CDR1 MGHDK and CDR2 SYGVNS. CDR3 amino acids: CASSQELATYGQYF. The CDR3 bases are TGTGCCAGCAGTCAGGAACTAGCAACCTACGGGCAGTACTTC.

CDR3 region: CASSPSPGKSTEAFF. The CDR3 DNA sequence: TGTGCCAGCAGCCCATCCCCAGGGAAGAGCACTGAAGCTTTCTTT. This rearrangement joins TRBV7-2 to TRBJ1-1, with a weak D call TRBD1 (5 bases). The germline V gene has CDR1 SGHTA and CDR2 FQGNSA. The CDR3 contains 15 residues. The V end was cut by 5 bases, the J end by 4 bases, with 17 bases between.

V and J are TRBV18 and TRBJ1-3; D may be TRBD1 (6 bases). CDR1 and CDR2 from the germline V gene are KGHSH and LQKENI. V shed 3 bases and J shed 2 bases, with 11 bases lying between them. There are 15 residues in the CDR3. The CDR3 loop is CASSPSRGTGNTIYF. For the CDR3, the DNA is TGTGCCAGCTCACCGAGCAGGGGTACTGGAAACACCATATATTTT. Full variable domain (rest looked up from reference TRBV18 and TRBJ1-3): NAGVMQNPRHLVRRRGQEARLRCSPMKGHSHVYWYRQLPEEGLKFMVYLQKENIIDESGMPKERFSAEFPKEGPSILRIQQVVRGDSAAYFCASSPSRGTGNTIYFGEGSWLTVV.

This sequence joins TRBV2 and TRBJ1-4; D is perhaps TRBD1 (5 bases). Germline V gene data show CDR1 as SNHLY and CDR2 as FYNNEI. Trimming removed 6 bases at V and 5 bases at J, with 13 bases between. This CDR3 is 14 amino acids long. CDR3 sequence: CASSPDRSNEKLFF. CDR3 nucleotides: TGTGCCAGCAGCCCTGACAGATCGAATGAAAAACTGTTTTTT.

The V gene is TRBV4-3, the J gene TRBJ1-1, with 10 bases lining up with TRBD1. The CDR3 is 19 residues long. V shed 2 bases, J shed 3 bases, and the junction held 15 bases outside the gene matches. The germline gives CDR1 LGHNA, CDR2 YSLEER. The CDR3 loop reads CASSQSRTGGWMSDTEAFF. The CDR3 nucleotides are TGCGCCAGCAGCCAATCTCGGACAGGGGGTTGGATGTCGGACACTGAAGCTTTCTTT.

The chain combines TRBV2 with TRBJ2-1; D is perhaps TRBD1 (5 bases). Per the germline V gene, CDR1 is SNHLY and CDR2 is FYNNEI. Trimming stripped 10 bases from V and 2 bases from J, with 12 bases between. The CDR3 totals 13 residues. The DNA of the CDR3 is TGTGCCACCTCAAGGGGAACCTACAATGAGCAGTTCTTC. It yields the protein CATSRGTYNEQFF.